The entry below describes one T cell receptor beta chain. Antigen: not known. The data originate from a study of OX40 agonist ivuxolimab in advanced cancers. Study at large: In three patients, partial responses were observed, one with hepatocellular carcinoma and two with cutaneous melanoma.

The CDR3 sequence is 11 residues long. Germline V gives CDR1 GTSNPN, CDR2 SVGIG (reference sequence). Trimming cost V 1 base and J 4 bases, with 5 bases left between them. Study-level results: In general, CD8+ T cells held more expanded clones than CD4+ did, on average. Determination of antigen specificity was not performed for the expanded peripheral T cells.

This table comes from immunoSEQ multiplex PCR, and its TCRdb copy is limited to in-frame clones, with some not included. The table has tens of thousands of clones, approximately 80% seen once. The sample here was CD4+ or CD8+ T cells sorted from blood, taken in a trial of the OX40 agonist ivuxolimab. V usage is TRBV30 and J usage is TRBJ2-7; no reliable D call. This TCR was recovered from an adult with an advanced solid tumor such as melanoma, head and neck, liver or kidney cancer. The CDR3 nucleotides are TGTGCCTGGAGTGCTAGTTACGAGCAGTACTTC. Residues: CAWSASYEQYF.